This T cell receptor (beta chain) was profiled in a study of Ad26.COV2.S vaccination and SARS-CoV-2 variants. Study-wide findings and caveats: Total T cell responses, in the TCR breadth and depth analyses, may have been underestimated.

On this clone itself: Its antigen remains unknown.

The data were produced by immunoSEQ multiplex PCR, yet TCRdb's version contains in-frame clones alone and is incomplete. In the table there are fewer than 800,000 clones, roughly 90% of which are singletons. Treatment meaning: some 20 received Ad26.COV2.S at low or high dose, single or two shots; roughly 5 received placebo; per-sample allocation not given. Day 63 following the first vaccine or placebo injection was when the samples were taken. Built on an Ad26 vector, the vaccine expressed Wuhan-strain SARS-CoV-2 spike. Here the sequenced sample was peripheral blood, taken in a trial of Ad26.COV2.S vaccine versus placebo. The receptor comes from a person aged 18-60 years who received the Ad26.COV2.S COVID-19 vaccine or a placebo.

The CDR3, as DNA: TGTGCCAGCAGCCGAACGGGGGGCGCCGGCTATGGCTACACCTTC. It codes for CASSRTGGAGYGYTF. The genes are TRBV27 and TRBJ1-2, with D perhaps matching TRBD1 (6 bases). Germline CDR1 and CDR2: MNHEY and SMNVEV (reference sequence). CDR3 length: 15 amino acids. Trimming pared 6 bases from V and 4 bases from J, leaving 18 bases between.